The subject of this entry is one TCR beta chain. TCRdb passed the RT-PCR reads through MiXCR, listing each CDR3 protein once. The sample includes roughly 760,000 distinct CDR3 sequences, 21% seen only once; the top ten take 10%. Germline CDR1 DFQATT, CDR2 SNEGSKA (reference sequence). The CDR3 extends over 14 amino acids. V shed 6 bases and J 7 bases; nucleotides not matched to a gene: 6. This specimen comes from a study of response to subunit inactivated influenza vaccine. This receptor was obtained from a man aged 50 to 60 who received an inactivated influenza vaccine. V and J are TRBV20-1 and TRBJ2-3; 14 bases line up with TRBD2. Here the sequenced sample was PBMCs from blood, taken 4 to 6 days after vaccination. CDR3 nucleotides: TGCAGTGCCACGGGACTAGCGGGAGTCAATACGCAGTATTTT. Residues: CSATGLAGVNTQYF.